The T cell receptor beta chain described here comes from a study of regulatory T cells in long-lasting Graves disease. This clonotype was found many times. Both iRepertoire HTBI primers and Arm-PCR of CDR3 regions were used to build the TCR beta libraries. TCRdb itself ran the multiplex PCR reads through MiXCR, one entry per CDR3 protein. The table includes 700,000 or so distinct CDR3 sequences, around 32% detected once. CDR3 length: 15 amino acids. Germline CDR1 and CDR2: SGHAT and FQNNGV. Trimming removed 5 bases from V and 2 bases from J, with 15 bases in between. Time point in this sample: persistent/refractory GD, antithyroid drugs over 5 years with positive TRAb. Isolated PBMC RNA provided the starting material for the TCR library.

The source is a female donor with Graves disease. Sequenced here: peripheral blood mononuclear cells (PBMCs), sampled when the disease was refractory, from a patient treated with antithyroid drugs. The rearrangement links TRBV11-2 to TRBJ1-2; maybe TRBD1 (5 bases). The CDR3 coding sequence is TGTGCCAGCAGCGTAAACCGGGACCTCAACTATGGCTACACCTTC. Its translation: CASSVNRDLNYGYTF.